This T cell receptor (beta chain) comes out of a study of human T cells and chemical hapten exposure. TCRdb processed the RACE reads anew with MiXCR; each CDR3 protein has one entry. The sample includes 150,000 to 200,000 distinct CDR3 sequences, about 25% seen only once; the top ten take around 2.5%. This clonotype was counted a single time. The time point here: patch test 3, about 24 weeks after DPC sensitization. The treatment denotes: therapeutic diphenylcyclopropenone sensitization with weekly scalp DPC. The CDR3 totals 15 residues. Germline V gives CDR1 MDHEN, CDR2 SYDVKM. Germline trimming cut 5 bases from V and 3 bases from J; bases unmatched to any gene: 6.

Specimen: whole blood, collected in connection with sensitization to the hapten diphenylcyclopropenone (DPC). The TCR comes from a middle-aged woman with alopecia areata. Some clones in this sample may be carry-over from other donors' samples. This chain links TRBV28 with TRBJ1-2, with 10 nucleotides matching TRBD1. The CDR3 region has the DNA TGTGCCAGCAGTCCATGGGGGACAGGGGACTATGGCTACACCTTC. Translating it yields CASSPWGTGDYGYTF.